This entry lists 17 T cell receptor beta chains sequenced from one sample in a study of blood T cell repertoires in COVID-19. Sequenced by immunoSEQ multiplex PCR; TCRdb stores in-frame clones only, minus some. The table has under 75,000 clones, roughly 88% seen once. The source material was peripheral blood. The receptors were sampled from a man aged 30 to 45 with acute or convalescent COVID-19.

The V gene is TRBV10-3, the J gene TRBJ2-1; 11 nucleotides line up with TRBD2. The CDR3 totals 14 residues. Trimming at V came to 8 bases and at J to 8 bases, leaving 8 bases not matched to a gene. Germline assignment: CDR1 ENHRY and CDR2 SYGVKD. The CDR3 DNA follows: TGTGCCATCGGAATAGCGGGAGGGAGGGATGAGCAGTTCTTC. Protein: CAIGIAGGRDEQFF.

The genes are TRBV24-1 and TRBJ2-1, with a tentative D call TRBD1 (5 bases). Trimming removed 0 bases from V and 2 bases from J, with 31 bases in between. The CDR3 has 23 residues. CDR1 is KGHDR, CDR2 SFDVKD, per germline. This CDR3 reads CATSDLHRPPPWATGPTYNEQFF. Here the CDR3 DNA reads TGTGCCACCAGTGATTTGCATCGGCCTCCGCCCTGGGCCACAGGACCCACCTACAATGAGCAGTTCTTC.

The chain carries TRBV5-1 and TRBJ2-7; 10 positions agree with TRBD2. The CDR3 sequence is 14 residues long. The trim removed 4 bases at V and 9 bases at J, leaving 10 bases unmatched. Germline assignment: CDR1 SGHRS and CDR2 YFSETQ. This chain's CDR3 is CASSPPGTSAGQYF. CDR3 sequence (DNA): TGCGCCAGCAGCCCTCCCGGGACTAGCGCAGGGCAGTACTTC.

CDR3 protein: CASSLDRGGSPLHF. CDR3 bases: TGTGCCAGCAGCCTCGACAGGGGAGGTTCACCCCTCCACTTT. The J gene is TRBJ1-6, the V gene TRBV6-5; 8 nucleotides align to TRBD1. V dropped 6 bases and J dropped 9; count of bases not matched to a gene: 7. The CDR3 consists of 14 residues. Germline CDR1 reads MNHEY; CDR2 reads SVGAGI.

This chain uses TRBV18 with TRBJ2-1; D ambiguous. The CDR3 runs 13 residues. The V gene's germline CDR1 is KGHSH and CDR2 LQKENI. Trimming left V 3 bases short and J 8 bases short, with 11 bases between. The chain's CDR3 is CASSPEPRDEQFF. In DNA, the CDR3 is TGTGCCAGCTCACCGGAACCCCGGGATGAGCAGTTCTTC.

The table lists this clone with a count of one. The V and J genes are TRBV5-1 and TRBJ1-1; TRBD1 might be the D (5 bases). V dropped 3 bases and J dropped 0 bases, with 12 bases sitting between them. Germline lookup yields CDR1 SGHRS and CDR2 YFSETQ. This CDR3 has 15 residues. DNA of the CDR3: TGCGCCAGCAGCTCTGACAGCGCCATGAACACTGAAGCTTTCTTT. Encoded protein: CASSSDSAMNTEAFF. Together with reference TRBV5-1 and TRBJ1-1, the CDR3 gives the full variable domain: KAGVTQTPRYLIKTRGQQVTLSCSPISGHRSVSWYQQTPGQGLQFLFEYFSETQRNKGNFPGRFSGRQFSNSRSEMNVSTLELGDSALYLCASSSDSAMNTEAFFGQGTRLTVV.

The J gene is TRBJ1-2, the V gene TRBV2; 8 positions match TRBD1. The CDR3 is made up of 12 amino acids. Trimming removed 2 bases from V and 8 bases from J; junction bases left unmatched: 1. CDR1 is SNHLY and CDR2 is FYNNEI in the germline V gene. CDR3 sequence (DNA): TGTGCCAGCAGTGAATGGGACAGGGGCTACACCTTC. This gives the protein CASSEWDRGYTF.

This clone was seen just once. The chain joins TRBV7-2 to TRBJ1-5; the match to TRBD1 covers 8 bases. Germline V gene data show CDR1 as SGHTA and CDR2 as FQGNSA. There are 16 residues in the CDR3. With 1 base clipped from V and 3 bases from J, the junction kept 5 bases outside the gene matches. The CDR3, as DNA: TGTGCCAGCAGCTTAGGACAGGGGAGAAACAATCAGCCCCAGCATTTT. Protein product: CASSLGQGRNNQPQHF.

The chain employs TRBV7-8 and TRBJ2-5, with D maybe TRBD1 (5 bases). V dropped 5 bases and J dropped 0 bases, with 10 bases sitting between them. The CDR3 loop spans 14 amino acids. Germline CDR1 SGHVS, CDR2 FQNEAQ. CDR3 sequence reads: CASSPRTNQETQYF. The CDR3 nucleotides are TGTGCCAGCAGCCCTCGGACAAACCAAGAGACCCAGTACTTC.

The chain joins TRBV3-1 (or the pseudogene TRBV3-2) to TRBJ2-7; 9 nucleotides agree with TRBD1. Germline V gene lookup returns CDR1 LGHDT and CDR2 YNNKEL (reference sequence). The trim removed 2 bases at V and 4 bases at J, leaving 6 bases unmatched. The CDR3 totals 15 residues. The CDR3 here is CASSQSGTGTYEQYF. CDR3 DNA: TGTGCCAGCAGCCAATCCGGGACAGGGACTTACGAGCAGTACTTC.

This clone is a singleton in its sample. The DNA of the CDR3 is TGTGCCAGTAGCGAGCGGGGCGAGGCCTTTGACTATGGCTACACCTTC. It translates to CASSERGEAFDYGYTF. This chain uses TRBV19 with TRBJ1-2; D may be TRBD1 (5 bases). The CDR3 covers 16 residues. CDR1 is LNHDA and CDR2 is SQIVND in the germline V gene (reference sequence). V lost 6 bases and J 3 bases, leaving 20 bases between the germline ends.

The chain employs TRBV3-1 (or the pseudogene TRBV3-2) and TRBJ1-2, with unresolved D. The CDR3 is 14 residues long. Germline V gene sequence: CDR1 LGHDT, CDR2 YNNKEL (reference sequence). The V gene lost 3 bases and the J gene lost 0 bases, with 8 bases spanning the gap. CDR3 loop: CASSQRTSNYGYTF. In nucleotides, the CDR3 is TGTGCCAGCAGCCAGAGGACTTCTAACTATGGCTACACCTTC.

The rearrangement uses TRBV30 and TRBJ1-1; D is undetermined. The CDR3 has 13 residues. Germline V CDR1 and CDR2: GTSNPN, SVGIG (reference sequence). With 1 base removed from V and 12 bases from J, the gap between germline ends came to 18 bases. CDR3 DNA: TGTGCCTGGAGTGAGGAGGGCTTAACGAAAACTTTCTTT. It translates to CAWSEEGLTKTFF.

There are a few counts of this clone. The CDR3 loop reads CAIRKGLGDTEAFF. CDR3 bases: TGTGCCATCAGGAAGGGACTAGGGGACACTGAAGCTTTCTTT. The chain carries TRBV10-3 and TRBJ1-1; tentative D call: TRBD1 (5 bases). V was shortened by 6 bases and J by 3 bases, with 14 bases between the two germline ends. Germline V gene sequence: CDR1 ENHRY, CDR2 SYGVKD. The CDR3 runs 14 residues.

V and J are TRBV7-9 and TRBJ1-1; D possibly corresponds to TRBD1 (5 bases). Between the trimmed V and J ends, which lost 5 bases and 9 bases, there was a span of 13 bases. Germline V gene lookup returns CDR1 SEHNR and CDR2 FQNEAQ (reference sequence). CDR3 length equals 12 residues. The CDR3 loop reads CASSAQDRKAFF. CDR3 nucleotide sequence: TGTGCCAGCAGCGCACAAGACAGAAAAGCTTTCTTT.

This clone was picked up a small number of times. The genes are TRBV6-2 or TRBV6-3 and TRBJ2-1, with 9 bases that match TRBD2. The CDR3 has 16 residues. V lost 4 bases to trimming and J lost 8 bases; unmatched junction nucleotides: 12. Germline V gene data show CDR1 as MNHEY and CDR2 as SVGEGT. The CDR3 DNA is TGTGCCAGCAGTTCATCGGGGCTAGCGGGAAGGTATGAGCAGTTCTTC. Translated: CASSSSGLAGRYEQFF.

The CDR3 spells CASQMTGESYGYTF. As DNA, the CDR3 is TGTGCCAGTCAGATGACAGGGGAGAGCTATGGCTACACCTTC. This sequence joins TRBV19 and TRBJ1-2; TRBD1 aligns across 8 bases. Germline-derived CDR1 and CDR2 are LNHDA and SQIVND (reference sequence). V lost 8 bases to trimming and J lost 4 bases; unmatched junction nucleotides: 9. There are 14 residues in the CDR3. The full variable domain, completed using reference TRBV19 and TRBJ1-2, is DGGITQSPKYLFRKEGQNVTLSCEQNLNHDAMYWYRQDPGQGLRLIYYSQIVNDFQKGDIAEGYSVSREKKESFPLTVTSAQKNPTAFYLCASQMTGESYGYTFGSGTRLTVV.